These T cell receptor beta chains were read from a single sample in a study of T cell responses to AZD1222 COVID-19 vaccine. The method was immunoSEQ multiplex PCR; TCRdb's version includes in-frame clones alone and lacks a portion of them. This table holds roughly 170,000 clones, 90% found once. The sequenced sample was peripheral blood, obtained on day 0 of AZD1222 vaccination. Receptors were obtained from an adult in good health. Each CDR3 is given with its conserved first and last residue. D genes are given only for firm matches. Rows give clone size only sometimes, using once, few, many, or a class for an expanded clone.

clone_size j_call v_call d_call cdr3_aa cdr3_nt
NA TRBJ2-4 TRBV30 NA CAWSGVRKAKNIQYF TGTGCCTGGAGTGGGGTCCGGAAGGCCAAAAACATTCAGTACTTC
NA TRBJ2-7 TRBV2 TRBD1 CASSVTRGGEGSSLEQYF TGTGCCAGCAGTGTGACGAGAGGGGGCGAGGGGTCCTCGCTCGAGCAGTACTTC
few TRBJ2-3 TRBV6-8 NA CASAGVVVPIHTDTQYF TGTGCCAGTGCCGGGGTGGTAGTCCCCATACACACAGATACGCAGTATTTT
NA TRBJ2-3 TRBV4-2 TRBD2 CASSHPGTSGGPASTDTQYF TGTGCCAGCAGCCACCCCGGGACTAGCGGGGGCCCCGCAAGCACAGATACGCAGTATTTT
NA TRBJ1-6 TRBV30 TRBD1 CAWSPGTGSEPLHF TGTGCCTGGAGTCCCGGGACAGGGTCTGAGCCCCTCCACTTT
few TRBJ2-7 TRBV6-5 NA CASRVAPGLLYEQYF TGTGCCAGCAGAGTGGCCCCGGGACTCCTTTACGAGCAGTACTTC
NA TRBJ2-7 TRBV30 NA CAWSVLGSSYEQYF TGTGCCTGGAGTGTACTCGGGAGCTCCTACGAGCAGTACTTC
NA TRBJ2-5 TRBV3-1/TRBV3-2 NA CASSRKQGVGQETQYF TGTGCCAGCAGCCGCAAACAGGGAGTTGGGCAAGAGACCCAGTACTTC
NA TRBJ2-3 TRBV27 NA CASSLTRLASTDTQYF TGTGCCAGCAGTTTAACTCGATTGGCTAGCACAGATACGCAGTATTTT
NA TRBJ2-7 TRBV19 NA CASSRGAGPVYEQYF TGTGCCAGTAGTCGAGGGGCGGGGCCAGTCTACGAGCAGTACTTC
NA TRBJ2-7 TRBV19 NA CASSMGQKSYEQYF TGTGCCAGTAGTATGGGCCAGAAAAGCTACGAGCAGTACTTC
NA TRBJ2-5 TRBV13 TRBD2 CASSTTSGGYQETQYF TGTGCCAGCAGCACAACTAGCGGGGGATACCAAGAGACCCAGTACTTC
NA TRBJ1-3 TRBV19 NA CASNMGVSGNTIYF TGTGCCAGTAATATGGGCGTCTCTGGAAACACCATATATTTT
few TRBJ2-1 TRBV4-1 NA CASTGGRYNEQFF TGCGCCAGCACGGGGGGCCGGTACAATGAGCAGTTCTTC
NA TRBJ2-5 TRBV10-1 TRBD2 CASSEASGGQETQYF TGCGCCAGCAGTGAGGCTAGCGGGGGCCAAGAGACCCAGTACTTC
NA TRBJ2-3 TRBV11-3 NA CASSLDSPPTDTQYF TGTGCCAGCAGCTTAGATTCCCCCCCAACAGATACGCAGTATTTT
few TRBJ2-7 TRBV27 TRBD1 CASSLYQTGGPNEQYF TGTGCCAGCAGTTTATATCAGACAGGGGGGCCTAACGAGCAGTACTTC
NA TRBJ2-7 TRBV6-5 TRBD2 CASSYEGSGGAREQYF TGTGCCAGCAGTTACGAGGGCAGCGGGGGGGCAAGGGAGCAGTACTTC
NA TRBJ2-3 TRBV9 NA CASSVGPPGTSDTDTQYF TGTGCCAGCAGCGTAGGCCCCCCTGGGACCTCTGACACAGATACGCAGTATTTT
NA TRBJ1-4 TRBV9 NA CASGATNEKLFF TGTGCCTCCGGGGCAACTAATGAAAAACTGTTTTTT
NA TRBJ2-7 TRBV10-1 NA CASEGAQYF TGCGCCAGCGAAGGGGCGCAGTACTTC
few TRBJ2-2 TRBV9 NA CASSVATNTGELFF TGTGCCAGCAGCGTAGCCACGAACACCGGGGAGCTGTTTTTT
NA TRBJ2-3 TRBV11-3 NA CASSLDRGLVTDTQYF TGTGCCAGCAGCTTAGACAGGGGCTTAGTCACAGATACGCAGTATTTT
NA TRBJ1-4 TRBV2 TRBD1 CASRDSSTNEKLFF TGTGCCAGTCGGGACAGCTCAACTAATGAAAAACTGTTTTTT
NA TRBJ1-1 TRBV19 NA CASSIIGAGAMNTEAFF TGTGCCAGTAGTATAATCGGGGCAGGAGCCATGAACACTGAAGCTTTCTTT
NA TRBJ1-2 TRBV25-1 NA CASSDLTAAWDGYTF TGTGCCAGCAGTGACCTGACGGCCGCTTGGGATGGCTACACCTTC
NA TRBJ2-3 TRBV4-2 TRBD2 CASARGEAEDTQYF TGTGCCAGCGCACGGGGGGAAGCGGAAGATACGCAGTATTTT
once TRBJ1-6 TRBV9 TRBD1 CASSVGTGSNSPLHF TGTGCCAGCAGCGTAGGGACAGGGTCCAATTCACCCCTCCACTTT
once TRBJ2-7 TRBV4-3 NA CASSRTDGYEQYF TGCGCCAGCAGCCGGACGGACGGATACGAGCAGTACTTC
once TRBJ2-3 TRBV29-1 NA CSVVGADSSTSTDTQYF TGCAGCGTTGTCGGGGCTGACAGCTCTACTAGCACAGATACGCAGTATTTT
NA TRBJ2-5 TRBV4-2 NA CASSQGPGTQETQYF TGTGCCAGCAGCCAAGGCCCAGGGACTCAAGAGACCCAGTACTTC
few TRBJ1-3 TRBV29-1 NA CSVEADKLHSGNTIYF TGCAGCGTTGAAGCGGACAAACTTCACTCTGGAAACACCATATATTTT
NA TRBJ1-2 TRBV6-2/TRBV6-3 TRBD1 CASSFIIGTAGGYTF TGTGCCAGCAGTTTTATAATCGGGACAGCGGGGGGCTACACCTTC
NA TRBJ2-7 TRBV11-3 NA CASSAWDGRGSYEQYF TGTGCCAGCAGCGCCTGGGATGGCAGGGGTTCCTACGAGCAGTACTTC
NA TRBJ2-7 TRBV27 TRBD1 CASRVDRGGSYEQYF TGTGCCAGCAGGGTGGACAGGGGCGGCTCCTACGAGCAGTACTTC
NA TRBJ2-7 TRBV29-1 NA CSTLIPDRGSYEQYF TGCAGCACGCTCATCCCGGATCGGGGCTCCTACGAGCAGTACTTC
once TRBJ1-3 TRBV30 TRBD1 CAWSPPRQGASGNTIYF TGTGCCTGGAGTCCGCCCCGTCAGGGGGCCTCTGGAAACACCATATATTTT
NA TRBJ1-1 TRBV2 NA CASSSTGTANTEAFF TGTGCCAGCAGTAGTACCGGGACTGCAAACACTGAAGCTTTCTTT
NA TRBJ1-1 TRBV27 TRBD1 CASSVDRRNTEAFF TGTGCCAGCAGTGTGGACAGGAGGAACACTGAAGCTTTCTTT
once TRBJ1-3 TRBV6-5 NA CASRQGAIGNTIYF TGTGCCAGCAGACAAGGGGCGATTGGAAACACCATATATTTT
NA TRBJ1-5 TRBV4-1 NA CASSQGNSNQPQHF TGCGCCAGCAGCCAGGGTAATAGCAATCAGCCCCAGCATTTT
NA TRBJ2-7 TRBV11-3 NA CASSLEGGYEQYF TGTGCCAGCAGCTTAGAGGGCGGCTACGAGCAGTACTTC
NA TRBJ1-1 TRBV18 NA CASSPPAGKDTEAFF TGTGCCAGCTCACCACCGGCAGGGAAGGACACTGAAGCTTTCTTT